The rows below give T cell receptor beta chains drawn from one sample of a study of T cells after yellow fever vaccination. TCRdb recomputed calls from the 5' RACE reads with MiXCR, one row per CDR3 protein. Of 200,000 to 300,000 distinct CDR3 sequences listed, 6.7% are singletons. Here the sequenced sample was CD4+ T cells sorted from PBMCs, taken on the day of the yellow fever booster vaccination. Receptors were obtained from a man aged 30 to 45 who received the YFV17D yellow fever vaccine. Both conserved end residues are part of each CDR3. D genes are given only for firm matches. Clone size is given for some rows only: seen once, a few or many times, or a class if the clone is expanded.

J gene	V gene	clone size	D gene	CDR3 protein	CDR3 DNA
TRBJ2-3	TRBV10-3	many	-	CAISAGSPHELNTQYF	TGTGCCATCAGTGCCGGGAGTCCACATGAATTGAATACGCAGTATTTT
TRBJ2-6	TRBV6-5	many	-	CASSSAGAPGANVLTF	TGTGCCAGCAGCTCAGCAGGGGCACCGGGGGCCAACGTCCTGACTTTC
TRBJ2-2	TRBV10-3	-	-	CAISAEAGGTGELFF	TGTGCCATCAGTGCTGAAGCTGGGGGGACCGGGGAGCTGTTTTTT
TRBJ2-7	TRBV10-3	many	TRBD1	CAINEDRVYEQYF	TGTGCCATCAACGAGGACAGGGTCTACGAGCAGTACTTC
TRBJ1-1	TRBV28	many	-	CASSSWAFEAFF	TGTGCCAGCAGTTCTTGGGCCTTTGAAGCTTTCTTT
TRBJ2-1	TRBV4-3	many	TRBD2	CASSREGRYNEQFF	TGCGCCAGCAGCCGGGAGGGCCGATACAATGAGCAGTTCTTC
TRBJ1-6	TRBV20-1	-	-	CSARVGGSGSYNSPLHF	TGCAGTGCTAGAGTGGGAGGGTCGGGCTCCTATAATTCACCCCTCCACTTT
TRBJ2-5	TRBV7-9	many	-	CASSLALYVNQETQYF	TGTGCCAGCAGCTTAGCGCTGTACGTCAACCAAGAGACCCAGTACTTC
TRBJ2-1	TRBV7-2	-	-	CASSLAGVGRQNEQFF	TGTGCCAGCAGCTTAGCCGGGGTGGGGCGCCAAAATGAGCAGTTCTTC
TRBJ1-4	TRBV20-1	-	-	CSARARLPNEKLFF	TGCAGTGCTAGAGCTCGGTTGCCTAATGAAAAACTGTTTTTT
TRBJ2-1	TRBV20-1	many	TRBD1	CSARRTGRDEQFF	TGCAGTGCTAGGCGGACAGGGCGCGATGAGCAGTTCTTC
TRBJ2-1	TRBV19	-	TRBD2	CASSIGRAGERHEQFF	TGTGCCAGTAGTATAGGGCGAGCGGGAGAACGCCATGAGCAGTTCTTC
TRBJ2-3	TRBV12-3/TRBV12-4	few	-	CASSLGPSLATDTQYF	TGTGCCAGCAGTTTAGGGCCTAGTCTGGCCACAGATACGCAGTATTTT
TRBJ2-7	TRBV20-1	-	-	CSASDWSGSHYEQYF	TGCAGTGCTAGTGACTGGTCCGGCAGCCACTACGAGCAGTACTTC
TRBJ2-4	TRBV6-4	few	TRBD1	CASSQQGDGGIQYF	TGTGCCAGCAGCCAACAGGGGGATGGGGGCATTCAGTACTTC
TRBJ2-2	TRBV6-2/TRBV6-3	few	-	CAAQGTNTGELFF	TGTGCCGCGCAGGGGACGAACACCGGGGAGCTGTTTTTT
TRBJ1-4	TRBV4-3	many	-	CASSQLGSASTIGGKLFF	TGCGCCAGCAGCCAGCTGGGCAGTGCATCAACAATCGGGGGAAAACTGTTTTTT
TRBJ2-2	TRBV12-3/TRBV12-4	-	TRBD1	CASSFRTGYTGELFF	TGTGCCAGCAGTTTCAGGACAGGGTACACCGGGGAGCTGTTTTTT
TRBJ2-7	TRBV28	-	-	CASSPPPRGKNEQYF	TGTGCCAGCAGTCCACCCCCCAGGGGAAAGAACGAGCAGTACTTC
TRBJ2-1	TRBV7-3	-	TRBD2	CASSLRGLAGGDIRNEQFF	TGTGCCAGCAGCTTAAGGGGGCTAGCGGGAGGGGACATTCGCAATGAGCAGTTCTTC
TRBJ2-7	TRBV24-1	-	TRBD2	CATSDGGLAGYEQYF	TGTGCCACCAGTGATGGGGGACTAGCGGGCTACGAGCAGTACTTC
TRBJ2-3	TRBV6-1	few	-	CASLGGTGGTDTQYF	TGTGCCAGCCTGGGGGGGACAGGAGGCACAGATACGCAGTATTTT
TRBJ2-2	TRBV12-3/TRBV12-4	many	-	CASQRWGSGELFF	TGTGCCAGCCAACGATGGGGGTCCGGGGAGCTGTTTTTT
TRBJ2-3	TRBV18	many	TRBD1	CASSPRTGEYTQYF	TGTGCCAGCTCACCGAGGACAGGGGAATATACGCAGTATTTT
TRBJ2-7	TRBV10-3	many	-	CAIAETYEQYF	TGTGCCATCGCAGAGACCTACGAGCAGTACTTC
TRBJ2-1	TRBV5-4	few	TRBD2	CASSSGLDPYNEQFF	TGTGCCAGCAGCTCGGGACTAGATCCCTACAATGAGCAGTTCTTC
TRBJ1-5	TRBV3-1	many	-	CASSPGGSNQPQHF	TGTGCCAGCAGCCCGGGAGGGTCGAATCAGCCCCAGCATTTT
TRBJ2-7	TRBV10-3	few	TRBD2	CAIRDSGRSYEQYF	TGTGCCATTAGAGACAGCGGGAGATCCTACGAGCAGTACTTC